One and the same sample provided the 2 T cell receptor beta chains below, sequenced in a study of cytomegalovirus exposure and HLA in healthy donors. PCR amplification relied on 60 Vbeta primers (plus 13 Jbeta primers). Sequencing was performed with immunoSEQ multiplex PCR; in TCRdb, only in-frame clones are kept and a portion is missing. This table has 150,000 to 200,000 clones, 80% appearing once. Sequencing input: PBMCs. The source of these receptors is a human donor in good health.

The CDR3 coding sequence is TGTGCCAGTGCGGGTCTGTCCTACGAGCAGTACTTC. It specifies CASAGLSYEQYF. The chain has TRBV2 and TRBJ2-5, with a weak D call TRBD2 (5 bases). The DNA end lines up better with TRBJ2-7; the J call may be wrong. There are 12 residues in the CDR3. CDR1 and CDR2 (germline): SNHLY, FYNNEI.

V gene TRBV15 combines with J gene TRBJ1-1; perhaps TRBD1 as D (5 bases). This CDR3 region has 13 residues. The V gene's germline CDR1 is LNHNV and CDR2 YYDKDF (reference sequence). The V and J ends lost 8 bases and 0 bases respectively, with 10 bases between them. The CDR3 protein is CATALGVNTEAFF. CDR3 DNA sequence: TGTGCCACCGCCCTAGGGGTGAACACTGAAGCTTTCTTT.